This T cell receptor beta chain was identified during a study of T cell responses to AZD1222 COVID-19 vaccine. Data came from immunoSEQ multiplex PCR; TCRdb stores just in-frame clones and leaves some out. The table includes about 130,000 clones, around 85% detected once. As concerns this clone: The antigen remains undetermined.

CDR3 size: 14 residues. Germline values: CDR1 SGHNT, CDR2 YYREEE (reference sequence). Trimming took 1 base from V and 5 from J, leaving 9 bases between them. Study-wide points: Clonal diversity was possibly underestimated, and white British individuals and females predominated among donors. Dominant at 160-218 and 743-854, vaccine-associated CD4 TCRs also spanned spike. Increases in Spike-specific TCR breadth and depth were seen after two AZD1222 doses. Baseline seropositivity characterized only six AZD1222 recipients.

J is TRBJ2-2 and V is TRBV5-4; the D is unclear. The TCR was taken from an adult who received the MenACWY meningococcal vaccine as a control. The sample consisted of peripheral blood, taken 28 days after the second dose of the MenACWY control vaccine. The CDR3 is CASSLQVSTGELFF. The DNA for the CDR3 is TGTGCCAGCAGCTTGCAAGTCTCTACCGGGGAGCTGTTTTTT. Complete variable domain (other parts from reference TRBV5-4 and TRBJ2-2): ETGVTQSPTHLIKTRGQQVTLRCSSQSGHNTVSWYQQALGQGPQFIFQYYREEENGRGNFPPRFSGLQFPNYSSELNVNALELDDSALYLCASSLQVSTGELFFGEGSRLTVL.